Shown below are 7 T cell receptor beta chains from a single sample sequenced in a study of blood T cell repertoires in COVID-19. Some clones are missing from TCRdb's copy, which holds only in-frame ones; the method was immunoSEQ multiplex PCR. Here the sample spans about 36,000 clones, 88% being singletons. Sequencing was done on a sample of peripheral blood. The receptors were sampled from a man aged 65 to 79 with acute or convalescent COVID-19.

Here the CDR3 reads CASSRASYEQYF. The CDR3 DNA reads TGTGCCAGCAGTCGTGCGTCCTACGAGCAGTACTTC. The V and J genes are TRBV28 and TRBJ2-7, with no clear D. V dropped 5 bases and J dropped 1 base, with 6 bases sitting between them. The CDR3 has 12 amino acids. Germline V lookup: CDR1 MDHEN, CDR2 SYDVKM.

This clone came up once. The V and J genes are TRBV7-3 and TRBJ2-5, with a possible D match to TRBD2 (6 bases). V was shortened by 1 base and J by 5 bases, with 11 bases between the two germline ends. The CDR3 runs to 14 residues. Germline CDR1 SGHTA, CDR2 FQGTGA. CDR3 sequence reads: CASSLSGRGETQYF. In DNA, the CDR3 is TGTGCCAGCAGCTTAAGTGGACGGGGGGAGACCCAGTACTTC.

The rearrangement joins TRBV28 to TRBJ1-1; TRBD1 matches 11 bases. With 6 bases clipped from V and 3 bases from J, the junction kept 9 bases outside the gene matches. The CDR3 spans 16 residues. Looked up from germline, CDR1 is MDHEN and CDR2 is SYDVKM. CDR3 region: CASRRDPGQGDTEAFF. CDR3 in DNA: TGTGCCAGCAGGCGCGATCCGGGACAGGGGGACACTGAAGCTTTCTTT.

The chain carries TRBV15 and TRBJ2-7; unclear D gene. With 6 bases removed from V and 4 bases from J, the gap between germline ends came to 10 bases. The CDR3 sequence is 12 residues long. Germline V gene sequence: CDR1 LNHNV, CDR2 YYDKDF (reference sequence). DNA of the CDR3: TGTGCCACCAGTAGCCGTGAATACGAGCAGTACTTC. Protein: CATSSREYEQYF.

This clone was counted only a few times. V gene TRBV28 combines with J gene TRBJ2-1, with 7 bases matching TRBD1. J gave up 4 bases and V 2 bases, and 2 bases lay outside the gene matches. CDR1 and CDR2 (germline): MDHEN, SYDVKM. CDR3 length: 14 amino acids. CDR3 DNA sequence: TGTGCCAGCAGTTTAAGGGGACAGTACAATGAGCAGTTCTTC. This gives the protein CASSLRGQYNEQFF.

V and J are TRBV5-1 and TRBJ2-7; TRBD1 matches at 8 bases. V lost 0 bases and J lost 6; bases outside the gene matches: 5. Germline V gives CDR1 SGHRS, CDR2 YFSETQ. This CDR3 is built from 14 residues. CDR3 DNA sequence: TGCGCCAGCAGCTTGGTGACAGGGGACCGCGAGCAGTACTTC. This translates into CASSLVTGDREQYF. Full variable domain (remainder filled in from reference TRBV5-1 and TRBJ2-7): KAGVTQTPRYLIKTRGQQVTLSCSPISGHRSVSWYQQTPGQGLQFLFEYFSETQRNKGNFPGRFSGRQFSNSRSEMNVSTLELGDSALYLCASSLVTGDREQYFGPGTRLTVT.

This clone is large within its sample. A read error may produce the germline difference seen at one junction end. The same CDR3 arises from other DNA sequences in this sample as well. The rearrangement links TRBV9 to TRBJ2-5; 9 positions agree with TRBD2. Germline CDR1 reads SGDLS; CDR2 reads YYNGEE. This CDR3 is 15 amino acids long. The CDR3, as DNA: TGCCCCCGCCGCGGCGGGGGGGGGCCCCAAGAGACCCAGTACTTC. It translates to CPRRGGGGPQETQYF.